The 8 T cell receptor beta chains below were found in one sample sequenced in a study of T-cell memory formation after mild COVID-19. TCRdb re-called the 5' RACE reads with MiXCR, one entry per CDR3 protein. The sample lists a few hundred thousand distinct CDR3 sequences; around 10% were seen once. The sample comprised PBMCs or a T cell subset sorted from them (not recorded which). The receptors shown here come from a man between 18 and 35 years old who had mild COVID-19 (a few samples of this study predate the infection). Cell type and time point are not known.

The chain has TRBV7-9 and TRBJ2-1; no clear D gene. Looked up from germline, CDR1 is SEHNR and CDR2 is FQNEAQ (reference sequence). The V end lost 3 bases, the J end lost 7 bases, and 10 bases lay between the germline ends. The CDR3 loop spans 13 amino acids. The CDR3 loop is CASSFLGWNEQFF. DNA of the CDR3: TGTGCCAGCAGCTTCCTAGGTTGGAATGAGCAGTTCTTC.

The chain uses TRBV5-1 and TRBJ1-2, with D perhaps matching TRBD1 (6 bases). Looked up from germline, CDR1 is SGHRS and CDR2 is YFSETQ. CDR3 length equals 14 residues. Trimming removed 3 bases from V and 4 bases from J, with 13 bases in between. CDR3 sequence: CASSSGGQLYGYTF. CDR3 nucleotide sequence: TGCGCCAGCAGCTCGGGAGGACAGCTCTATGGCTACACCTTC.

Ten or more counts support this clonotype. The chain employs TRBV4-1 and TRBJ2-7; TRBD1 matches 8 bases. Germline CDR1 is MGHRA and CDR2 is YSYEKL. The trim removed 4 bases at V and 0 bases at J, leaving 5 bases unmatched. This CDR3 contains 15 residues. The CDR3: CASSRDRGGSYEQYF. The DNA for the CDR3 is TGCGCCAGCAGCCGTGACAGGGGAGGCTCCTACGAGCAGTACTTC.

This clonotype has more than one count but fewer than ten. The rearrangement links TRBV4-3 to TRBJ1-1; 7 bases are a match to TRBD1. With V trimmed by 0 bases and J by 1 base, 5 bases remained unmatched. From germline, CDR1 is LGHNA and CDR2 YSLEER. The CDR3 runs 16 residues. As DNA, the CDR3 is TGCGCCAGCAGCCAAGAAGGGGCAGGGGGGAACACTGAAGCTTTCTTT. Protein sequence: CASSQEGAGGNTEAFF.

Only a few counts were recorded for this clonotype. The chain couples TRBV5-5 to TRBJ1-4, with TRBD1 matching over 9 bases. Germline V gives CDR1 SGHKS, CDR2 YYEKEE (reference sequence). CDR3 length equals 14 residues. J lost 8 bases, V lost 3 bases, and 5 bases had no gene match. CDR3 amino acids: CASSYEGTGEKLFF. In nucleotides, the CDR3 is TGTGCCAGCAGCTACGAAGGGACAGGGGAAAAACTGTTTTTT.

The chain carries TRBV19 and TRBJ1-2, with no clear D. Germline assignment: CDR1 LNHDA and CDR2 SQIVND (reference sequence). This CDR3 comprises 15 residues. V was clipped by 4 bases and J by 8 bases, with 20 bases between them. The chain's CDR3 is CASSTEGLFTIGYTF. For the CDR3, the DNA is TGTGCCAGTAGTACAGAGGGTCTATTCACTATCGGCTACACCTTC. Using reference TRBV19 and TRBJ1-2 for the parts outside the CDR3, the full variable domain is DGGITQSPKYLFRKEGQNVTLSCEQNLNHDAMYWYRQDPGQGLRLIYYSQIVNDFQKGDIAEGYSVSREKKESFPLTVTSAQKNPTAFYLCASSTEGLFTIGYTFGSGTRLTVV.

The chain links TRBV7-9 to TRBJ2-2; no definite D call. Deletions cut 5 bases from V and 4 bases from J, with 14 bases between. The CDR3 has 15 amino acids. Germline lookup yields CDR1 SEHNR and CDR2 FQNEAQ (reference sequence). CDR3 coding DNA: TGTGCCAGCAGCCCGGCGAGGCGCTTCACCGGGGAGCTGTTTTTT. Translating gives CASSPARRFTGELFF.

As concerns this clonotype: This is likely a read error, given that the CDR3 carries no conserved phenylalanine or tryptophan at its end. CDR3 protein: CASSLVFGETSSYNEQFL. The CDR3 nucleotides are TGTGCCAGCAGCTTAGTTTTTGGGGAGACGAGCTCCTACAATGAGCAGTTCTTA. V and J are TRBV11-2 and TRBJ2-1, with D tentatively TRBD2 (5 bases). The CDR3 contains 18 residues. Between the trimmed V and J ends, which lost 1 base and 0 bases, there was a span of 16 bases. The V gene's germline CDR1 is SGHAT and CDR2 FQNNGV.